This T cell receptor beta chain was obtained from a study of cytomegalovirus exposure and HLA in healthy donors. The data were produced by immunoSEQ multiplex PCR, yet TCRdb's version contains in-frame clones alone and is incomplete. The sample lists 110,000 or so clones, about 84% occurring once. CDR3 length: 14 residues. The V gene's germline CDR1 is SGHVS and CDR2 FNYEAQ. Trimming removed 4 bases from V and 5 bases from J; junction bases left unmatched: 8. Material for sequencing was PBMCs. The chain has TRBV7-6 and TRBJ2-7, with 7 bases matching TRBD1. This receptor was taken from a man younger than 30 in good health and CMV-seronegative. This chain's CDR3 is CASSSTGTTDEQYF. CDR3 nucleotides: TGTGCCAGCAGCTCGACAGGGACCACGGACGAGCAGTACTTC.